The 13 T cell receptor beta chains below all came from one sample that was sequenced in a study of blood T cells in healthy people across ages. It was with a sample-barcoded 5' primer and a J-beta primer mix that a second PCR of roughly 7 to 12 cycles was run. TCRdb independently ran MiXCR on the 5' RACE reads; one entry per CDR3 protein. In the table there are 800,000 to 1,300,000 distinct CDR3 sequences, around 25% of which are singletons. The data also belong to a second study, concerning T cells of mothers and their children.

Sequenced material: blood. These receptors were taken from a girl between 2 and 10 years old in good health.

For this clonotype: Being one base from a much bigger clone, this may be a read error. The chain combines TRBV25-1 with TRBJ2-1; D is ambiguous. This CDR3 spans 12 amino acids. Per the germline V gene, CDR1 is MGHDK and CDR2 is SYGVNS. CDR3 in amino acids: CASGEYHNEQFF. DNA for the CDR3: TGTGCCAGCGGTGAATACCACAATGAGCAGTTCTTC.

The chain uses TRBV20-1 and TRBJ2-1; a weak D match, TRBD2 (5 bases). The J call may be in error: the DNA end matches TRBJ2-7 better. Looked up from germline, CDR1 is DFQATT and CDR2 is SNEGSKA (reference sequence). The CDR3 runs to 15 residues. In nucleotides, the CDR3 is TGCAGTGCTAGAATGGGAGACGGGCGATCCTACGAGCAGTACTTC. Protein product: CSARMGDGRSYEQYF.

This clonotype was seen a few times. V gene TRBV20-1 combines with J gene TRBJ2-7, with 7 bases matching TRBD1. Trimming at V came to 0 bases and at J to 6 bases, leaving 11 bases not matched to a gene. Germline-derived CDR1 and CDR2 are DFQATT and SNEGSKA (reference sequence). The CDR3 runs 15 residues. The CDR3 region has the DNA TGCAGTGCTAGAGATTTCCGGGACAGTCTTCTCGAGCAGTACTTC. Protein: CSARDFRDSLLEQYF.

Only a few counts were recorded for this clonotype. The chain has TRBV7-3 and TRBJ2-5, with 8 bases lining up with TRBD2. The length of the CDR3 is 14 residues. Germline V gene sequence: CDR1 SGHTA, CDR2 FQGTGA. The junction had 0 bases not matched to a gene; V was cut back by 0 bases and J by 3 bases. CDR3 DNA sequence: TGTGCCAGCAGCTTAACGCGGGGGGAAGAGACCCAGTACTTC. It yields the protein CASSLTRGEETQYF.

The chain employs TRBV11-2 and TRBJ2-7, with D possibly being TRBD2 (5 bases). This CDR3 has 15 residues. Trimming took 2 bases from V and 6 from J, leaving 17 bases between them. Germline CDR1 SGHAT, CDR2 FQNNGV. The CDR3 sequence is CASSLSRRTACEQYF. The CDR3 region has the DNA TGTGCCAGCAGCTTATCGAGGAGGACGGCGTGCGAGCAGTACTTC.

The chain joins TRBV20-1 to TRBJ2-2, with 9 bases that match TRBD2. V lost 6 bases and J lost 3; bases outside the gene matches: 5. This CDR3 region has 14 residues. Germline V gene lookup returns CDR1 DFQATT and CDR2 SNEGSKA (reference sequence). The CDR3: CSASSGIDTGELFF. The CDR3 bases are TGCAGTGCCTCTAGCGGGATAGACACCGGGGAGCTGTTTTTT.

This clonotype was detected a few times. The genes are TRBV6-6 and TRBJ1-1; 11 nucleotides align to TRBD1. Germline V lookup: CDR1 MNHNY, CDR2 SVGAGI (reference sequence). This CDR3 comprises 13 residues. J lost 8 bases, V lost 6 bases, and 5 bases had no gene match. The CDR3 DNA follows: TGTGCCAGCAGGTTGGGACAGGGGGTCGAAGCTTTCTTT. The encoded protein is CASRLGQGVEAFF.

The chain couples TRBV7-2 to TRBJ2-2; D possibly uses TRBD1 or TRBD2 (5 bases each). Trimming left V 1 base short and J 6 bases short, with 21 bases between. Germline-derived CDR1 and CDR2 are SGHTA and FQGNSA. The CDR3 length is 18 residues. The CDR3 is CASSLGSPLWGSAGELFF. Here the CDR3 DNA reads TGTGCCAGCAGCTTAGGTTCCCCTTTGTGGGGGAGCGCCGGGGAGCTGTTTTTT.

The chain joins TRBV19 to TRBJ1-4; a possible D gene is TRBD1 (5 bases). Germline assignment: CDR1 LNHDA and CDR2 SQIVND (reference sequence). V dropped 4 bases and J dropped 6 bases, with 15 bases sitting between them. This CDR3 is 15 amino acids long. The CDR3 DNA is TGTGCCAGTAGTAGTGGTCAAGACAGCCATGAAAAACTGTTTTTT. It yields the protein CASSSGQDSHEKLFF.

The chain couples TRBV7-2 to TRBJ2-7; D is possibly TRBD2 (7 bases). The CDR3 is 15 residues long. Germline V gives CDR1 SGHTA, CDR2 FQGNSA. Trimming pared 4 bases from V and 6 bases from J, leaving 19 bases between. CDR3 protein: CASSSSEGGAGEQYF. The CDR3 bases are TGTGCCAGCAGCTCCTCTGAAGGGGGGGCAGGCGAGCAGTACTTC. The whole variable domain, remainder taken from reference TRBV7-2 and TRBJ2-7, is GAGVSQSPSNKVTEKGKDVELRCDPISGHTALYWYRQSLGQGLEFLIYFQGNSAPDKSGLPSDRFSAERTGGSVSTLTIQRTQQEDSAVYLCASSSSEGGAGEQYFGPGTRLTVT.

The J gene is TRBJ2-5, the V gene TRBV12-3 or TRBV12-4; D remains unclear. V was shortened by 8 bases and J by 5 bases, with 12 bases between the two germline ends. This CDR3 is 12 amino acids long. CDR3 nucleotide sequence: TGTGCCAGCCGCACTACGTGGGAGACCCAGTACTTC. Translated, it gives CASRTTWETQYF.

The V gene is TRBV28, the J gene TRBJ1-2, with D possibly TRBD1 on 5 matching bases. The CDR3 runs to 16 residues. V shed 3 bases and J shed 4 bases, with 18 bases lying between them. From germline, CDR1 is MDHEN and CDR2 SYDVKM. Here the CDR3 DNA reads TGTGCCAGCAGTTTTTTTGTGACAGAATACCCCTATGGCTACACCTTC. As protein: CASSFFVTEYPYGYTF.

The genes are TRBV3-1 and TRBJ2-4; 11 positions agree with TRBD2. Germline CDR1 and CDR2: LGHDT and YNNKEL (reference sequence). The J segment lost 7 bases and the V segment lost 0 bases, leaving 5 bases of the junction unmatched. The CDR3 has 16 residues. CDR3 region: CASSQDLAGGGNIQYF. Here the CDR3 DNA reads TGTGCCAGCAGCCAAGATCTAGCGGGAGGAGGTAACATTCAGTACTTC.